A selection of T cell receptor beta chains follows, all from one sample in a study of CD8 T cells in Susac syndrome. One entry per CDR3 protein results from TCRdb running MiXCR on the immunoSEQ multiplex PCR reads. Altogether around 99,000 distinct CDR3 sequences are present, 96% being singletons, with the ten largest covering approximately 0.092%. Sequenced: CD4+ T cells from PBMCs. The receptors originated from a human donor in good health. Both conserved end residues are part of each CDR3. D genes are given only for firm matches. A clone size is listed for some rows: how often the clone was seen (once, few, many), or a class if it is expanded.

j_call v_call d_call clone_size cdr3_nt cdr3_aa
TRBJ2-1 TRBV20-1 . . TGCAGTGCTAGAGATTCGCTCGATGAGCAGTTCTTC CSARDSLDEQFF
TRBJ2-1 TRBV13 . . TGTGCCAGCAGCCCCGACAGAGAGAGATACAATGAGCAGTTCTTC CASSPDRERYNEQFF
TRBJ2-4 TRBV19 . . TGTGCCAGTAGTCCCAGACTGGTAGCCAAAAACATTCAGTACTTC CASSPRLVAKNIQYF
TRBJ1-5 TRBV6-2/TRBV6-3 TRBD1 . TGTGCCAGCAGTTACCCGGGACAGAATCAGCCCCAGCATTTT CASSYPGQNQPQHF
TRBJ2-5 TRBV3-1 . once TGTGCCAGCAGCCAATCCCACAGGGGAGGCTGGTCGACCCAGTACTTC CASSQSHRGGWSTQYF
TRBJ2-1 TRBV4-2 . . TGTGCCAGCAGCCAAGATGGGCAAAGTGAGCAGTTCTTC CASSQDGQSEQFF
TRBJ2-1 TRBV29-1 TRBD2 few TGCAGCGCCTACACTCGGGGGGACCACAACTACAATGAGCAGTTCTTC CSAYTRGDHNYNEQFF
TRBJ1-2 TRBV5-1 . once TGCGCCAGCAGCCTAACAGCCGCCGGAGCCTATGGCTACACCTTC CASSLTAAGAYGYTF
TRBJ2-1 TRBV15 . . TGTGCCACCAGCAGACCCCAAGGGGGATACAATGAGCAGTTCTTC CATSRPQGGYNEQFF
TRBJ2-5 TRBV27 . . TGTGCCAGCAGTTCACAAAAGCTTGGCCAAGAGACCCAGTACTTC CASSSQKLGQETQYF
TRBJ2-3 TRBV9 TRBD2 . TGTGCCAGCAGCGTAGAAGTAGCGGGACGCGATACGCAGTATTTT CASSVEVAGRDTQYF
TRBJ2-3 TRBV23-1 . . TGCGCCAGTTCAACACCACGGGAGTTTGAAACGCAGTATTTT CASSTPREFETQYF
TRBJ2-1 TRBV3-1 . . TGTGCCAGCAGCCAAGATTGGAACAATGAGCAGTTCTTC CASSQDWNNEQFF
TRBJ1-1 TRBV6-1 . once TGTGCCAGCAGGGCCGCGCTGAACACTGAAGCTTTCTTT CASRAALNTEAFF
TRBJ1-1 TRBV2 TRBD1 . TGTGCCAGCAGCCCTGTGGGACAGAAGAACACTGAAGCTTTCTTT CASSPVGQKNTEAFF